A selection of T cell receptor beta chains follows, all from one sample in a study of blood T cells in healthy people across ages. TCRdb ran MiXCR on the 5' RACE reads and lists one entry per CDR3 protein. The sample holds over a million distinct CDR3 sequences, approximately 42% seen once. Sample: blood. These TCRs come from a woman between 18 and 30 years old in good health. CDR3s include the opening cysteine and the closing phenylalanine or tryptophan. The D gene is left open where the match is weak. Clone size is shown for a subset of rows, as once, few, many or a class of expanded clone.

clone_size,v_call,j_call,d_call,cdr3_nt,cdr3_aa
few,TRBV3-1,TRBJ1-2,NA,TGTGCCAGCAGCCGAACACCAAATGGCTACACCTTC,CASSRTPNGYTF
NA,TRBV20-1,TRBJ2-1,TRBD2,TGCAGTGCTAGAGAGGGGACTACCAATGAGCAGTTCTTC,CSAREGTTNEQFF
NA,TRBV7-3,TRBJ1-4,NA,TGTGCCAGCAGCTTAAAGCACCGGGGGTTTTTT,CASSLKHRGFF
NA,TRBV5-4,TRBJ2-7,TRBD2,TGTGCCAGCAGCCCTCGGCGGGAGGGCTACGAGCAGTACTTC,CASSPRREGYEQYF
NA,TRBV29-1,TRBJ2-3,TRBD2,TGCAGCGTTTTACTAGCGGGAGTCGCAGATACGCAGTATTTT,CSVLLAGVADTQYF
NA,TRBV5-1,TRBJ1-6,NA,TGCGCCAGCAGCCGTAAAGAGTATTCACCCCTCCACTTT,CASSRKEYSPLHF
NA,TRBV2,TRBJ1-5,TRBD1,TGTGCCAGCAGTGAGGGCCAGGACAGGGGGCGAAATCAGCCCCAGCATTTT,CASSEGQDRGRNQPQHF
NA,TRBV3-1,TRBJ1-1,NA,TGTGCCAGCAGCCCGGGACGGACGAACACTGAAGCTTTCTTT,CASSPGRTNTEAFF
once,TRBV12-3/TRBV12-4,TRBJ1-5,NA,TGTGCCAGCACCAAGGGGACATATAGCAATCAGCCCCAGCATTTT,CASTKGTYSNQPQHF
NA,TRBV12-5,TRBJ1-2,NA,TGTGCTAGTGGTTTAGATGTTGGCTACACCTTC,CASGLDVGYTF
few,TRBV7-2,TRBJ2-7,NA,TGTGCCAGCAGCTTAGCGGGAGGAACAGGGGTCGAGCAGTACTTC,CASSLAGGTGVEQYF
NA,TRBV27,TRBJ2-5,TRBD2,TGTGCCAGCACCCCAGGCGCGGGAGGGAACAATGAGCAGTACTTC,CASTPGAGGNNEQYF
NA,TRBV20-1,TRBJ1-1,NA,TGCAGTGGAGTTTTATGGACTGAAGCTTTCTTT,CSGVLWTEAFF
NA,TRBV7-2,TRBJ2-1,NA,TGTGCCACCGGAGCAGGTGAGCAGTTCTTC,CATGAGEQFF
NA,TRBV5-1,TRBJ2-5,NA,TGCGCCAGCAGCTTCATTAACCAAGAGACCCAGTACTTC,CASSFINQETQYF
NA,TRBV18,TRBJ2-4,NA,TGTGCCAGCTCACCCTCAGACAGTGTGATGGGAAACATTCAGTACTTC,CASSPSDSVMGNIQYF
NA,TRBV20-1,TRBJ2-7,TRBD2,TGCAGTGCTAGTGTATCGGGAGGACCGAACTACGAGCAGTACTTC,CSASVSGGPNYEQYF
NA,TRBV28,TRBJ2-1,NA,TGTGCCAGCAGCTCCCACAACAATGAGCAGTTCTTC,CASSSHNNEQFF
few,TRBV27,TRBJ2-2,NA,TGTGCCAGCAGTACGCTTTGGGGGGCGAACACCGGGGAGCTGTTTTTT,CASSTLWGANTGELFF
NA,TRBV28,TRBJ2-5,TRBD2,TGTGCCAGCAGTCCCCCCTCTGAAGCGGGGGTGGAGACCCAGTACTTC,CASSPPSEAGVETQYF
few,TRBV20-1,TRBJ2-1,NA,TGCAGTGCTAGACGGGAAGGGAGCGGTGAGCAGTTCTTC,CSARREGSGEQFF
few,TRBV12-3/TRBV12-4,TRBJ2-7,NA,TGTGCCAGCAGCTTAGGGCAGGAAGGTGTCTACGAGCAGTACTTC,CASSLGQEGVYEQYF
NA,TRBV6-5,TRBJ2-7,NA,TGTGCCAGCAGCATCAAAAGCGAGCAGTACTTC,CASSIKSEQYF
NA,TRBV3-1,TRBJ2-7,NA,TGTGCCAGCAGCCAAATGACAGACTACGAGCAGTACTTC,CASSQMTDYEQYF
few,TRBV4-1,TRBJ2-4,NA,TGCGCCAGCAGCCAAGATTTGGGCCAGGGCATAGTGTACTTC,CASSQDLGQGIVYF
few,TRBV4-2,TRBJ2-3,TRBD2,TGTGCCAGCAGCCAAGACGGGACTATGGCAGATACGCAGTATTTT,CASSQDGTMADTQYF
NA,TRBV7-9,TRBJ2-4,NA,TGTGCCGGCAGCTTTTTGGATCTAGCCAAAAACATTCAGTACTTC,CAGSFLDLAKNIQYF
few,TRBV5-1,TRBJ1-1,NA,TGCGCCAGCAGTTATCCAGGGGTTCCGAACACTGAAGCTTTCTTT,CASSYPGVPNTEAFF
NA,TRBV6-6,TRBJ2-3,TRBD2,TGTGCCAGCAGTAGGGAACGTAGCGGGATATACACAGATACGCAGTATTTT,CASSRERSGIYTDTQYF
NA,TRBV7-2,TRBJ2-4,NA,TGTGCCAGCAGCCCAGTGGGTCAGACCCTTAAAAACATTCAGTACTTC,CASSPVGQTLKNIQYF
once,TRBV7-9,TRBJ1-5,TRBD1,TGTGCCAGCAGCCCCAAGGACAGGGGGCGAGTCGGGAGTCCATGGCCCCAGCATTTT,CASSPKDRGRVGSPWPQHF
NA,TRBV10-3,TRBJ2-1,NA,TGTGCCATCAGTGAGCCGGGGGCGTCGAGCTCCTACAATGAGCAGTTCTTC,CAISEPGASSSYNEQFF
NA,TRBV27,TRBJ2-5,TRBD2,TGTGCCAGCAGTCGACTAGCGGAAGGATTGCCCCAAGAGACCCAGTACTTC,CASSRLAEGLPQETQYF
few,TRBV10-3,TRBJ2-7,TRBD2,TGTGCCATCAGTGAGCCGGGGACTAGCGGGAGCACAGGGTTCTACAATGAGCAGTACTTC,CAISEPGTSGSTGFYNEQYF
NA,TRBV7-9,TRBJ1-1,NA,TGTGCCAGCCGAAAAGGCTCCTCCGGTTCGACTGAAGCTTTCTTT,CASRKGSSGSTEAFF
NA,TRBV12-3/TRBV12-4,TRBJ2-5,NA,TGTGCCAGCAGTTTAAGTGTCGGCAGGGGACTTCAAGAGACCCAGTACTTC,CASSLSVGRGLQETQYF